The clone carrying this TCR beta chain turned up a few times. No antigen is known for it. The data originate from a study of T cell repertoires in cytomegalovirus infection. Study in general: In the study, CMV epitopes included recently identified HLA-C-restricted and well-studied HLA-B-restricted ones. Public signatures in TCR beta pointed to CMV infection and matching HLA type. The study's findings and limits: People with CMV and the relevant HLA were identified by cumulative public TCR beta family frequency.

TCRdb re-analysed the reads in MiXCR, keeping a single row per CDR3 protein. The table has 700,000 to 950,000 distinct CDR3 sequences, 32% seen once. The V end was cut by 11 bases, the J end by 5 bases, with 13 bases between. From germline, CDR1 is SEHNR and CDR2 FQNEAQ (reference sequence). This CDR3 has 12 amino acids. The J gene is TRBJ2-1, the V gene TRBV7-9; unclear D gene. The specimen was cultured CD8+ T cells from PBMCs, collected from culture after CMV antigen stimulation. The TCR sequence derives from a human donor in good health (CMV status not recorded). Some clones in this sample may be carry-over from other donors' samples. The CDR3 bases are TGTGCCGGGGTTCTGGTCGACAATGAGCAGTTCTTC. Translated: CAGVLVDNEQFF.